These 32 T cell receptor beta chains were sequenced from one sample in a study of blood T cells in healthy people across ages. For the second PCR, which ran for about 6 to 11 cycles, a sample-barcoded 5' primer and a J-beta primer mix were used. TCRdb analysed the 5' RACE reads with MiXCR anew, one entry per CDR3 protein. Among 750,000 or so distinct CDR3 sequences listed, 20% to 25% were seen once. These data also featured in a second study, about T cells of mothers and their children.

Sequences were obtained from blood. These receptors were collected from a boy aged 5-17 years in good health.

This clonotype has a handful of counts. This chain links TRBV4-1 with TRBJ2-1, with 7 bases fitting TRBD2. The ends lost 4 bases at V and 8 bases at J; junction bases unmatched: 8. CDR3 length: 14 residues. Germline V gives CDR1 MGHRA, CDR2 YSYEKL. Here the CDR3 reads CASSLAGNRHEQFF. CDR3 coding DNA: TGCGCCAGCAGCCTAGCGGGTAACCGGCATGAGCAGTTCTTC.

This chain connects TRBV20-1 to TRBJ1-4; D gene unclear. Trimming took 5 bases from V and 4 from J, leaving 14 bases between them. The CDR3 runs 14 residues. CDR1 and CDR2 (germline): DFQATT, SNEGSKA (reference sequence). The CDR3 nucleotides are TGCAGTGCTCGCTCCAGCCTCCTTAATGAAAAACTGTTTTTT. The encoded protein is CSARSSLLNEKLFF.

This clonotype was picked up a small number of times. The rearrangement links TRBV5-6 to TRBJ2-1, with D perhaps matching TRBD2 (6 bases). The CDR3 runs 14 residues. The V gene's germline CDR1 is SGHDT and CDR2 YYEEEE. Trimming removed 5 bases at V and 7 bases at J, with 16 bases between. The DNA for the CDR3 is TGTGCCAGCAGACACTTCGGGGGTGGAAATGAGCAGTTCTTC. Translating gives CASRHFGGGNEQFF.

This clonotype was seen only once. V and J are TRBV9 and TRBJ2-7; D might be TRBD2 (5 bases). The CDR3 is made up of 15 amino acids. Germline V CDR1 and CDR2: SGDLS, YYNGEE. V was trimmed by 4 bases and J by 5 bases, leaving 19 bases between them. The CDR3 sequence is CASSPLEVPSHEQYF. In DNA form, the CDR3 reads TGTGCCAGCAGCCCCCTGGAGGTCCCCTCACACGAGCAGTACTTC.

The V call is TRBV13, the J call TRBJ2-5, with D possibly called TRBD1 or TRBD2 (6 bases each). CDR1 PRHDT and CDR2 FYEKMQ come from the germline V gene (reference sequence). Trimming cost V 1 base and J 1 base, with 10 bases left between them. The CDR3 is 15 amino acids. The DNA of the CDR3 is TGTGCCAGCAGCTTAGCGGGGGCCTCCCAAGAGACCCAGTACTTC. Translated: CASSLAGASQETQYF.

This clonotype was seen only a few times. A junction boundary mismatches the germline segment, possibly from a read error. The rearrangement uses TRBV20-1 and TRBJ1-1; TRBD1 might be the D (5 bases). Germline CDR1 reads DFQATT; CDR2 reads SNEGSKA (reference sequence). The CDR3 length is 9 residues. In DNA form, the CDR3 reads TGCAGTGCCCTTTGGGACGGAGCTTTT. Amino acids: CSALWDGAF.

This clonotype has only a few counts. The CDR3 here is CSARSADSFREKLFF. CDR3 sequence (DNA): TGCAGTGCTAGATCGGCGGACTCTTTCCGTGAAAAACTGTTTTTT. The rearrangement joins TRBV20-1 to TRBJ1-4, with D hard to call. This CDR3 has 15 amino acids. CDR1 and CDR2 from the germline V gene are DFQATT and SNEGSKA (reference sequence). V was clipped by 2 bases and J by 7 bases, with 17 bases between them.

CDR3 nucleotide sequence: TGTGCCACCAGCAGGGCACGGGCCAATGAAAAACTGTTTTTT. Encoded protein: CATSRARANEKLFF. The chain has TRBV15 and TRBJ1-4, with no clear D. Per the germline V gene, CDR1 is LNHNV and CDR2 is YYDKDF (reference sequence). The CDR3 is 14 residues long. V shed 3 bases and J shed 5 bases, with 10 bases lying between them.

This clonotype was counted a few times. Germline is not matched at one junction end, which may reflect a read error. The CDR3 DNA reads TGCAGCGTCGAAGATTCGTACCAAGAGACCCAGTACTTC. It is translated as CSVEDSYQETQYF. This chain uses TRBV29-1 with TRBJ2-5; D gene uncertain. The CDR3 contains 13 residues. CDR1 and CDR2 (germline): SQVTM, ANQGSEA.

CDR3 amino acids: CASSQLAGSTGELFF. CDR3 nucleotide sequence: TGTGCCAGCAGTCAACTAGCGGGGTCCACCGGGGAGCTGTTTTTT. J is TRBJ2-2 and V is TRBV6-2 or TRBV6-3, with 10 bases matching TRBD2. The V segment lost 5 bases and the J segment 4 bases; nucleotides outside the gene matches: 4. The germline V gene has CDR1 MNHEY and CDR2 SVGEGT. CDR3 size: 15 residues.

The J gene is TRBJ1-5, the V gene TRBV5-5; tentatively, D is TRBD1 (5 bases). The CDR3 runs 15 residues. The V end was cut by 0 bases, the J end by 5 bases, with 12 bases between. From germline, CDR1 is SGHKS and CDR2 YYEKEE (reference sequence). The CDR3 loop reads CASSLEIGGHQPQHF. CDR3 DNA sequence: TGTGCCAGCAGCTTGGAGATCGGGGGTCATCAGCCCCAGCATTTT.

In regard to this clonotype: The DNA is omitted, as the CDR3 cannot be located on it reliably, and the CDR3 follows TCRdb's listing. The chain links TRBV6-5 to TRBJ2-1; the DNA was not compared with TRBD2, the D call given in the table. The CDR3 region is 16 residues in length, termini included. Germline V gene data show CDR1 as MNHEY and CDR2 as SVGAGI. The chain's CDR3 is CACASNDLAGGDEQFF.

This rearrangement joins TRBV7-9 to TRBJ2-1, with 10 bases that match TRBD2. The V gene end was trimmed by 5 bases and the J gene end by 7 bases; junction bases not matched to a gene: 8. This CDR3 has 15 residues. Germline V CDR1 and CDR2: SEHNR, FQNEAQ (reference sequence). The CDR3 DNA is TGTGCCAGCAGCCCCGGACTAGCGGTTATGAATGAGCAGTTCTTC. The encoded protein is CASSPGLAVMNEQFF.

This clonotype was seen more than once but under ten times. The V call is TRBV28, the J call TRBJ2-5; 7 bases fit TRBD1. Germline V gene lookup returns CDR1 MDHEN and CDR2 SYDVKM. The junction had 9 bases not matched to a gene; V was cut back by 3 bases and J by 5 bases. The CDR3 extends over 15 amino acids. This chain's CDR3 is CASSFEDEGAETQYF. Here the CDR3 DNA reads TGTGCCAGCAGTTTTGAGGACGAGGGGGCTGAGACCCAGTACTTC.

V usage is TRBV6-6 and J usage is TRBJ1-2; D unresolved. V shed 3 bases and J shed 8 bases, with 19 bases lying between them. CDR1 is MNHNY and CDR2 is SVGAGI in the germline V gene (reference sequence). The CDR3 totals 15 residues. The CDR3 nucleotides are TGTGCCAGCAGTTATGTTTCGGGCTTACCTTTCGGCTACACCTTC. This encodes CASSYVSGLPFGYTF.

This clonotype was counted a few times. This chain links TRBV7-9 with TRBJ2-7; D may be TRBD2 (7 bases). Trimming stripped 5 bases from V and 4 bases from J, with 15 bases between. Germline CDR1 and CDR2: SEHNR and FQNEAQ (reference sequence). The CDR3 totals 14 residues. The CDR3 reads CASSPPGEGYEQYF. The CDR3 DNA sequence: TGTGCCAGCAGCCCCCCAGGGGAGGGTTACGAGCAGTACTTC.

This rearrangement joins TRBV7-8 to TRBJ2-1, with D perhaps TRBD1 or TRBD2 (5 bases each). Germline-derived CDR1 and CDR2 are SGHVS and FQNEAQ. The germline V and J ends were trimmed by 5 bases and 0 bases, with 14 bases remaining between them. The CDR3 extends over 16 amino acids. The CDR3 nucleotides are TGTGCCAGCAGCATTACGGGGCCGAGCTCCTACAATGAGCAGTTCTTC. Its protein is CASSITGPSSYNEQFF.

The chain recombines TRBV7-9 with TRBJ2-1; tentative D call: TRBD2 (6 bases). The end of the DNA is better explained by TRBJ2-7, so the J call may be wrong. This CDR3 is 15 amino acids long. Germline-derived CDR1 and CDR2 are SEHNR and FQNEAQ (reference sequence). The chain's CDR3 is CASSPPGQGGYEQYF. The CDR3 DNA reads TGTGCCAGCAGCCCACCAGGGCAGGGAGGCTACGAGCAGTACTTC.

This clonotype was seen more than once but under ten times. The chain joins TRBV12-3 or TRBV12-4 to TRBJ2-1; D remains ambiguous. V was cut by 5 bases and J by 4 bases, with 12 bases left in between. This CDR3 comprises 14 residues. The CDR3 nucleotides are TGTGCCAGCAGTCCGCTAAACAGATACAATGAGCAGTTCTTC. This gives the protein CASSPLNRYNEQFF.

This clonotype occurred a few times. The CDR3: CSARDRQGANEQFF. CDR3 nucleotides: TGCAGTGCTAGAGATCGACAGGGGGCGAATGAGCAGTTCTTC. The chain couples TRBV20-1 to TRBJ2-1; 10 nucleotides match TRBD1. V was pared by 0 bases and J by 7 bases, with 3 bases of the junction left unmatched. The CDR3 is 14 amino acids. The germline gives CDR1 DFQATT, CDR2 SNEGSKA (reference sequence).

In DNA, the CDR3 is TGTGCCAGCAGCCACGACAGGGAGAGACTGAAACAAGAGACCCAGTACTTC. Protein: CASSHDRERLKQETQYF. The chain uses TRBV2 and TRBJ2-5, with 7 bases that match TRBD1. The CDR3 is made up of 17 amino acids. CDR1 is SNHLY and CDR2 is FYNNEI in the germline V gene. The J segment lost 2 bases and the V segment lost 6 bases, leaving 15 bases of the junction unmatched.

This clonotype was observed a few times. The chain uses TRBV19 and TRBJ2-7; 8 bases are a match to TRBD1. The CDR3 has 15 amino acids. Germline lookup yields CDR1 LNHDA and CDR2 SQIVND (reference sequence). With 5 bases clipped from V and 4 bases from J, the junction kept 10 bases outside the gene matches. CDR3 protein: CASSPTGTGMYEQYF. The CDR3 nucleotides are TGTGCCAGTAGTCCAACCGGGACAGGCATGTACGAGCAGTACTTC.

The chain combines TRBV2 with TRBJ2-1; 10 bases are a match to TRBD2. CDR1 is SNHLY, CDR2 FYNNEI, per germline. This CDR3 region has 17 residues. V trimming: 4 bases; J trimming: 3 bases; junction bases outside the gene matches: 9. CDR3 nucleotide sequence: TGTGCCAGCAGTGCTAGCCTAGCGGGAGAGATCTACAATGAGCAGTTCTTC. Protein sequence: CASSASLAGEIYNEQFF.

This clonotype was picked up a small number of times. J is TRBJ1-2 and V is TRBV7-9, with D unresolved. Germline CDR1 SEHNR, CDR2 FQNEAQ (reference sequence). This CDR3 comprises 13 residues. Trimming stripped 3 bases from V and 6 bases from J, with 11 bases between. The DNA of the CDR3 is TGTGCCAGCAGCTTGGTCGGGAGTCATGGCTACACCTTC. Encoded protein: CASSLVGSHGYTF. Looking up the rest from reference TRBV7-9 and TRBJ1-2 gives the full variable domain: DTGVSQNPRHKITKRGQNVTFRCDPISEHNRLYWYRQTLGQGPEFLTYFQNEAQLEKSRLLSDRFSAERPKGSFSTLEIQRTEQGDSAMYLCASSLVGSHGYTFGSGTRLTVV.

This clonotype was seen a handful of times. The chain employs TRBV7-3 and TRBJ2-1; 10 bases fit TRBD2. Germline V lookup: CDR1 SGHTA, CDR2 FQGTGA. The CDR3 length is 16 residues. V gave up 4 bases and J gave up 4 bases; unmatched junction bases: 7. The CDR3 loop reads CASSSTTSGLYNEQFF. The CDR3 coding sequence is TGTGCCAGCAGCTCAACGACTAGCGGGCTATACAATGAGCAGTTCTTC. Full variable domain (outside the CDR3, taken from reference TRBV7-3 and TRBJ2-1): GAGVSQTPSNKVTEKGKYVELRCDPISGHTALYWYRQSLGQGPEFLIYFQGTGAADDSGLPNDRFFAVRPEGSVSTLKIQRTERGDSAVYLCASSSTTSGLYNEQFFGPGTRLTVL.

This clonotype was detected a few times. The chain carries TRBV12-3 or TRBV12-4 and TRBJ2-1; D unclear. Trimming stripped 0 bases from V and 1 base from J, with 7 bases between. The CDR3 is made up of 15 amino acids. The CDR3 coding sequence is TGTGCCAGCAGTTTAGCGGTAGGATCCTACAATGAGCAGTTCTTC. Protein product: CASSLAVGSYNEQFF.

This clonotype was seen a handful of times. This sequence joins TRBV14 and TRBJ2-7; tentatively, D is TRBD1 (6 bases). From germline, CDR1 is SGHDN and CDR2 FVKESK. V shed 7 bases and J shed 4 bases, with 17 bases lying between them. The length of the CDR3 is 14 residues. CDR3 DNA sequence: TGTGCCAGCAAGTTAGGACAGAGCACTTACGAGCAGTACTTC. Translated, it gives CASKLGQSTYEQYF.

This chain links TRBV7-9 with TRBJ1-2; 7 bases agree with TRBD1. The CDR3 loop spans 12 amino acids. Trimming at V came to 5 bases and at J to 7 bases, leaving 4 bases not matched to a gene. CDR1 SEHNR and CDR2 FQNEAQ come from the germline V gene (reference sequence). The CDR3 DNA reads as TGTGCCAGCAGCCTCGGGACAGCTGGCTACACCTTC. Encoded protein: CASSLGTAGYTF.

The J gene is TRBJ1-6, the V gene TRBV28; D remains unclear. V lost 2 bases and J lost 4, with 24 bases in between. The CDR3 covers 20 residues. Germline CDR1 MDHEN, CDR2 SYDVKM. This chain's CDR3 is CASSLGLVCGCLPYNSPLHF. Written as DNA, the CDR3 is TGTGCCAGCAGTTTAGGTCTGGTGTGCGGATGTCTCCCTTATAATTCACCCCTCCACTTT.

V usage is TRBV24-1 and J usage is TRBJ1-2; a weak D match, TRBD1 (6 bases). V shed 4 bases and J shed 2 bases, with 16 bases lying between them. The germline V gene has CDR1 KGHDR and CDR2 SFDVKD. CDR3 length equals 16 residues. CDR3 in amino acids: CATSESNREGNYGYTF. DNA for the CDR3: TGTGCCACCAGTGAATCGAACAGGGAAGGGAACTATGGCTACACCTTC.

This clonotype was seen a few times. The V gene is TRBV20-1, the J gene TRBJ2-4; no definite D call. Germline V lookup: CDR1 DFQATT, CDR2 SNEGSKA (reference sequence). V lost 4 bases, J lost 8 bases, and 12 bases lay in between. The CDR3 has 12 amino acids. CDR3 DNA sequence: TGCAGTGCTAACCCCCCAGAAGACATTCAGTACTTC. Translation gives CSANPPEDIQYF.

This clonotype appeared a few times. The chain uses TRBV7-2 and TRBJ2-1; unclear D gene. CDR3 size: 13 residues. V was clipped by 5 bases and J by 7 bases, with 12 bases between them. Germline CDR1 and CDR2: SGHTA and FQGNSA. CDR3 sequence reads: CASSLTRPNEQFF. Written as DNA, the CDR3 is TGTGCCAGCAGCCTTACCAGGCCGAATGAGCAGTTCTTC. Full variable domain (outside the CDR3, taken from reference TRBV7-2 and TRBJ2-1): GAGVSQSPSNKVTEKGKDVELRCDPISGHTALYWYRQSLGQGLEFLIYFQGNSAPDKSGLPSDRFSAERTGGSVSTLTIQRTQQEDSAVYLCASSLTRPNEQFFGPGTRLTVL.